This section outlines one T cell receptor (beta chain) sequence together with its context. Its target is not known. The authors divided CD4+ cells into CD45RA+ naive and CD45RA-negative memory subsets. The CDR3 runs to 12 residues. The V gene lost 3 bases and the J gene lost 10 bases, with 11 bases spanning the gap. The germline CDR1 and CDR2 sequences are SGHTA and FQGNSA. This entry is derived from a study of shared clonotypes between healthy human individuals. Each subset's genomic DNA was split evenly across several immunoSEQ plates. This table comes from immunoSEQ multiplex PCR, and its TCRdb copy is limited to in-frame clones, with some not included. The table has approximately 2.4 million clones, 95% seen once. The study's findings and limits: Sorted-subset sequencing was shown by rarefaction to be incomplete despite large depth.

The chain joins TRBV7-2 to TRBJ2-3; D call uncertain. The sequencing input was naive CD4+ T cells sorted from blood. Indicated subset: CD45RA+ positively selected. This receptor was identified in a man in his late teens or twenties in good health. The CDR3 spells CASSFSTRSQYF. In DNA, the CDR3 is TGTGCCAGCAGCTTTTCAACCCGATCGCAGTATTTT.